The table lists the clone carrying this TCR beta chain with many counts. A universal primer binding site was introduced by template switching. The final cDNA contained unique molecular identifiers. TCRdb independently ran MiXCR on the 5' RACE reads; one entry per CDR3 protein. The sample consists of around 650,000 distinct CDR3 sequences, roughly 7.1% of them appearing once. V was trimmed by 2 bases and J by 4 bases, leaving 11 bases between them. The length of the CDR3 is 14 residues. Germline V gene lookup returns CDR1 SGHTA and CDR2 FQGNSA. The sample belongs to a study of identical twins. These same records also appear under a second study, on yellow fever vaccine responses in identical twins.

The chain uses TRBV7-2 and TRBJ1-1; no definite D call. This clonotype originated in a woman aged 18-29 years in good health. Sequencing used PBMCs. CDR3 bases: TGTGCCAGCAGCTTAACACACCTGGGCACTGAAGCTTTCTTT. Amino acid sequence: CASSLTHLGTEAFF.